This paragraph reports one T cell receptor (beta chain). Its specificity is not known. Assay runs were performed at deep level. Assay used: immunoSEQ multiplex PCR; TCRdb lists only in-frame clones, some missing. The data hold around 2,000,000 clones, with 85% to 95% observed a single time. V trimming: 1 base; J trimming: 4 bases; junction bases outside the gene matches: 12. The CDR3 has 19 residues. CDR1 is SEHNR and CDR2 is FQNEAQ in the germline V gene (reference sequence). Positively selected for CCR7, the CD45RO-negative cells used as naive CD8 cells excluded terminally differentiated effector memory CD45RA+ cells. The source of the sample is a study of shared clonotypes between healthy human individuals. Regarding the study as a whole: Even with large depth, rarefaction showed that sorted-subset sequencing was incomplete.

The sequencing input was naive CD8+ T cells sorted from blood. This sequence joins TRBV7-9 and TRBJ2-1; TRBD2 matches 11 bases. The source of this sequence is a man between 18 and 29 years old in good health. CDR3 sequence reads: CASSLGEGTSGSFYNEQFF. CDR3 DNA sequence: TGTGCCAGCAGCTTAGGGGAAGGTACTAGCGGGAGCTTTTACAATGAGCAGTTCTTC.